Following are 3 T cell receptor beta chains from one sample sequenced in a study of early T cells in non-severe SARS-CoV-2 infection. TCRdb re-derived calls from the 5' RACE reads in MiXCR, one entry per CDR3 protein. The sample contains some 82,000 distinct CDR3 sequences, roughly 5.7% of which appear only once. Input material: whole blood. The receptor set was obtained from an adult who was a healthcare worker with PCR-confirmed SARS-CoV-2 infection or an uninfected control (not recorded which).

The J gene is TRBJ2-3, the V gene TRBV6-1; D may be TRBD1 (6 bases). Trimming removed 8 bases at V and 4 bases at J, with 16 bases between. The germline CDR1 and CDR2 sequences are MNHNS and SASEGT. The CDR3 has 14 amino acids. The DNA of the CDR3 is TGTGCCAGCCGCCTAAGAGGGGGAGCAGATACGCAGTATTTT. Translated: CASRLRGGADTQYF.

A few counts support this clonotype. The CDR3 DNA is TGTGCCAGCTCACCACCGGCGACAGCACAGAACACTGAAGCTTTCTTT. Translation gives CASSPPATAQNTEAFF. The rearrangement links TRBV18 to TRBJ1-1, with D tentatively TRBD1 (5 bases). The CDR3 loop spans 16 amino acids. V dropped 0 bases and J dropped 1 base, with 12 bases sitting between them. Germline loops: CDR1 KGHSH, CDR2 LQKENI.

The chain links TRBV10-2 to TRBJ2-7; TRBD1 aligns across 7 bases. Trimming took 3 bases from V and 3 from J; bases not matched to a gene: 2. CDR1 is WSHSY and CDR2 is SAAADI in the germline V gene. The length of the CDR3 is 13 residues. The CDR3 DNA is TGCGCCAGCAGTGATGGGACAGACTACGAGCAGTACTTC. Translating it yields CASSDGTDYEQYF.